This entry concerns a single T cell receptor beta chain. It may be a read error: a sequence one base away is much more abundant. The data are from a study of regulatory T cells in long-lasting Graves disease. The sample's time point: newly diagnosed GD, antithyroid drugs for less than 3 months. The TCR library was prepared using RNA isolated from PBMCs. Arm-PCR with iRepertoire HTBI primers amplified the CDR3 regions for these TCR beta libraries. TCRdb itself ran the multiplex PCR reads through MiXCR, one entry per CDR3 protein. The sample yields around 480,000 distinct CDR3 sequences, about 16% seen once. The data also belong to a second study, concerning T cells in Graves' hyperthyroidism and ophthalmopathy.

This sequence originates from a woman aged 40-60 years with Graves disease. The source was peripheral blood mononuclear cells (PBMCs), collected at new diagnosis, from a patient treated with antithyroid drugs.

The CDR3 region is CASRQGEAYEQYF. CDR3 nucleotides: TGTGCCAGCAGACAGGGGGAAGCCTACGAGCAGTACTTC. J is TRBJ2-7 and V is TRBV2, with TRBD1 identical over 8 bases. Germline V gene data show CDR1 as SNHLY and CDR2 as FYNNEI. Unmatched junction bases numbered 3, after V lost 6 bases and J lost 2 bases. The length of the CDR3 is 13 residues.